This is a list of T cell receptor beta chains from one sample in a study of T cells in Graves' hyperthyroidism and ophthalmopathy. One entry per CDR3 protein results from TCRdb running MiXCR on the multiplex PCR reads. The table shows 730,000 or so distinct CDR3 sequences, with 18% occurring only once. Sequenced input: blood. The source is a woman aged 45 to 65 with Graves' hyperthyroidism that later progressed to Graves' ophthalmopathy. The CDR3 runs from the conserved cysteine through the conserved F or W. A D gene is named only where the DNA matches it firmly. Size is omitted from some rows. Given values are once, few, many or a class for expanded clones.

V gene	J gene	D gene	clone size	CDR3 protein	CDR3 DNA
TRBV10-1	TRBJ2-1	.	.	CASSESKPSSYNEQFF	TGCGCCAGCAGTGAGTCGAAACCGAGCTCCTACAATGAGCAGTTCTTC
TRBV7-9	TRBJ1-6	.	.	CASSPSSQGPNSPLHF	TGTGCCAGCAGCCCAAGCAGCCAGGGCCCTAATTCACCCCTCCACTTT
TRBV3-1	TRBJ2-1	.	many	CASSQSGSYNEQFF	TGTGCCAGCAGCCAATCAGGCAGTTACAATGAGCAGTTCTTC
TRBV5-1	TRBJ2-3	TRBD2	.	CASSLVSAGGTDTQYF	TGCGCCAGCAGCTTGGTTTCAGCGGGGGGAACAGATACGCAGTATTTT
TRBV12-3/TRBV12-4	TRBJ1-2	.	few	CASGRGDFWSGYTF	TGTGCCAGCGGGCGAGGCGACTTTTGGAGTGGCTACACCTTC
TRBV20-1	TRBJ1-2	.	few	CSAPRELYGYTF	TGCAGTGCGCCCCGGGAGTTATATGGCTACACCTTC
TRBV20-1	TRBJ2-2	TRBD2	.	CYASKAGVNTGELFF	TGCTATGCTAGTAAAGCGGGGGTGAACACCGGGGAGCTGTTTTTT
TRBV2	TRBJ1-2	.	many	CASSGTAYGYTF	TGTGCCAGCAGTGGGACAGCCTATGGCTACACCTTC
TRBV30	TRBJ2-2	TRBD1	few	CAWSGWTGGDTGELFF	TGTGCCTGGAGTGGGTGGACAGGGGGCGACACCGGGGAGCTGTTTTTT
TRBV10-3	TRBJ1-2	TRBD1	.	CAISNRGENYGYTF	TGTGCCATCAGCAACAGGGGAGAGAACTATGGCTACACCTTC
TRBV15	TRBJ2-2	TRBD2	.	CATLRLAGGVEYTGELFF	TGTGCCACCCTGAGACTAGCGGGGGGTGTAGAGTACACCGGGGAGCTGTTTTTT
TRBV7-8	TRBJ2-5	.	many	CASSLATGGVLGKTQYF	TGTGCCAGCAGCTTAGCGACAGGAGGAGTCCTTGGAAAGACCCAGTACTTC
TRBV27	TRBJ2-5	TRBD2	.	CASSQSGGEETQYF	TGTGCCAGCAGTCAAAGCGGGGGGGAGGAGACCCAGTACTTC
TRBV10-3	TRBJ1-1	.	.	CAISHREADTEAFF	TGTGCCATCAGTCATCGGGAAGCGGACACTGAAGCTTTCTTT
TRBV7-3	TRBJ2-2	.	many	CASSLLREETGELFF	TGTGCCAGCAGCTTATTAAGGGAAGAGACCGGGGAGCTGTTTTTT
TRBV7-2	TRBJ1-6	TRBD1	few	CASSLDGQAYNSPLHF	TGTGCCAGCAGCTTAGATGGACAGGCCTATAATTCACCCCTCCACTTT
TRBV3-1	TRBJ1-5	.	.	CASSQALGSRDGNQPQHF	TGTGCCAGCAGCCAAGCCCTAGGTAGCCGGGACGGCAATCAGCCCCAGCATTTT
TRBV5-1	TRBJ2-1	TRBD2	few	CASSLRDAGTSGGLGEQFF	TGCGCCAGCAGCTTGAGGGACGCTGGGACTAGCGGGGGTCTGGGTGAGCAGTTCTTC
TRBV13	TRBJ1-2	.	few	CASSLSAGLNYGYTF	TGTGCCAGCAGCTTGTCCGCTGGACTTAACTATGGCTACACCTTC
TRBV18	TRBJ2-7	.	.	CASSPTTGEHWEQYF	TGTGCCAGCTCACCAACGACAGGAGAACATTGGGAGCAGTACTTC
TRBV20-1	TRBJ2-3	.	few	CSATVGGRGDTQYF	TGCAGTGCTACCGTCGGGGGGCGAGGAGATACGCAGTATTTT
TRBV6-5	TRBJ2-2	.	.	CASSYSWGNGELFF	TGTGCCAGCAGTTACTCGTGGGGGAACGGGGAGCTGTTTTTT
TRBV7-9	TRBJ1-6	.	many	CASSDGNSPLHF	TGTGCCAGCAGCGACGGGAATTCACCCCTCCACTTT
TRBV27	TRBJ1-1	.	.	CASRAQLNTEAFF	TGTGCCAGCAGGGCACAGTTGAACACTGAAGCTTTCTTT
TRBV19	TRBJ1-2	TRBD1	.	CASSILTGDYGYTF	TGTGCCAGTAGTATTCTGACAGGGGACTATGGCTACACCTTC
TRBV6-2/TRBV6-3	TRBJ1-2	.	many	CASSYSAAGLNYGYTF	TGTGCCAGCAGTTACTCGGCGGCTGGCCTTAACTATGGCTACACCTTC
TRBV19	TRBJ2-3	TRBD1	many	CASTRGTGSTDTQYF	TGTGCCAGTACCCGAGGGACAGGCAGCACAGATACGCAGTATTTT
TRBV18	TRBJ2-7	.	few	CASSHTTAGTFSYEQYF	TGTGCCAGCTCCCATACCACTGCAGGGACCTTTTCCTACGAGCAGTACTTC
TRBV6-4	TRBJ2-2	.	few	CASSEQTNTGELFF	TGTGCCAGCAGTGAACAGACGAACACCGGGGAGCTGTTTTTT
TRBV12-3/TRBV12-4	TRBJ2-4	.	many	CASSPGVNIQYF	TGTGCCAGCAGTCCGGGAGTAAACATTCAGTACTTC
TRBV20-1	TRBJ2-5	.	many	CSARDLSGETQYF	TGCAGTGCTAGGGACCTTTCGGGTGAGACCCAGTACTTC
TRBV7-9	TRBJ2-1	.	few	CASSLATEKTFNEQFF	TGTGCCAGCAGCTTAGCCACAGAAAAGACGTTCAATGAGCAGTTCTTC
TRBV2	TRBJ1-1	.	.	CASSFGARNTEAFF	TGTGCCAGCAGTTTTGGGGCCAGAAACACTGAAGCTTTCTTT
TRBV5-5	TRBJ1-5	.	few	CASSLKGEGPQHF	TGTGCCAGCAGCTTAAAGGGAGAGGGGCCCCAGCATTTT
TRBV15	TRBJ2-1	.	.	CATSRDGAANEQFF	TGTGCCACCAGCAGAGACGGGGCCGCCAATGAGCAGTTCTTC
TRBV11-2	TRBJ2-3	TRBD2	many	CASSLGVAGGRTDTQYF	TGTGCCAGCAGCTTAGGGGTAGCGGGGGGGCGCACAGATACGCAGTATTTT
TRBV20-1	TRBJ1-3	.	.	CSATDGGNTIYF	TGCAGTGCCACGGACGGTGGAAACACCATATATTTT
TRBV2	TRBJ2-5	.	many	CASSEDRGSQETQYF	TGTGCCAGCAGTGAAGACCGGGGGAGCCAAGAGACCCAGTACTTC
TRBV19	TRBJ2-3	TRBD2	few	CASSFRGGRTDTQYF	TGTGCCAGTAGCTTTCGGGGGGGCCGGACAGATACGCAGTATTTT
TRBV12-3/TRBV12-4	TRBJ2-3	TRBD1	few	CASTPGTGDSTDTQYF	TGTGCCAGCACACCTGGGACAGGGGATAGCACAGATACGCAGTATTTT
TRBV6-6	TRBJ2-2	.	few	CASSYRGYTGELFF	TGTGCCAGCAGTTACCGAGGGTACACCGGGGAGCTGTTTTTT
TRBV3-1	TRBJ1-1	TRBD1	many	CASSQPDRGLAFF	TGTGCCAGCAGCCAACCGGACAGGGGCCTGGCTTTCTTT
TRBV20-1	TRBJ2-7	.	.	CSAREGISEQYF	TGCAGTGCTAGAGAAGGGATTAGTGAGCAGTACTTC
TRBV2	TRBJ1-1	.	many	CASSEATMNTEAFF	TGTGCCAGCAGTGAGGCTACTATGAACACTGAAGCCTTCTTT
TRBV9	TRBJ2-5	TRBD1	few	CASSPTGEIFRTQYF	TGTGCCAGCAGCCCCACAGGGGAAATATTCCGGACCCAGTACTTC